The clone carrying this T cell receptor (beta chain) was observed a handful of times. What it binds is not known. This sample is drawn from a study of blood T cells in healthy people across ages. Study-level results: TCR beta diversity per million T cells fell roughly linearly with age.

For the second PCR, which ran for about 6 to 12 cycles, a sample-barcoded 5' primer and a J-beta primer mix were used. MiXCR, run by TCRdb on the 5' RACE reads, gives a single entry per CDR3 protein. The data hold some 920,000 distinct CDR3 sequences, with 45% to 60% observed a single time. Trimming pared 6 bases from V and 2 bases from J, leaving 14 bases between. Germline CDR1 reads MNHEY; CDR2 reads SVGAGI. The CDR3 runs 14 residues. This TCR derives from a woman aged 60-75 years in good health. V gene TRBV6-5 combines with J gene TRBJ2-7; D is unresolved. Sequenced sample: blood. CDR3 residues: CASREPKGAYEQYF. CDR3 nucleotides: TGTGCCAGCAGAGAACCCAAAGGCGCCTACGAGCAGTACTTC.